Below are 10 T cell receptor beta chains sequenced from a single sample in a study of breast tumors, draining lymph nodes, adjacent tissues. TCRdb called the multiplex PCR reads again in MiXCR, with one record for every CDR3 protein. The sample holds roughly 120,000 distinct CDR3 sequences; 15% to 20% are singletons and the top ten take roughly 3.6%. Samples came from axillary lymph nodes draining the breast cancer. The sequencing input was axillary lymph node tissue. These receptors were taken from a female donor with breast cancer. Some clones in this sample may be carry-over from other donors' samples.

This clonotype was picked up a small number of times. The CDR3, as DNA: TGTGCCAGCAGTTTAGACTGGGGCAATCAGCCCCAGCATTTT. Amino acid sequence: CASSLDWGNQPQHF. The chain has TRBV12-3 or TRBV12-4 and TRBJ1-5; D is undetermined. V lost 1 base, J lost 2 bases, and 6 bases lay in between. The CDR3 is made up of 14 amino acids.

This clonotype has at least ten counts. The chain combines TRBV28 with TRBJ2-2, with no clear D. The germline gives CDR1 MDHEN, CDR2 SYDVKM. Trimming removed 8 bases at V and 2 bases at J, with 9 bases between. The CDR3 runs 13 residues. The CDR3 region has the DNA TGTGCCAGCCGGAGCGATAACACCGGGGAGCTGTTTTTT. Its protein is CASRSDNTGELFF.

This clonotype was counted at least ten times. The chain uses TRBV18 and TRBJ2-5, with unresolved D. The CDR3 has 11 amino acids. The germline V gene has CDR1 KGHSH and CDR2 LQKENI. Trimming stripped 3 bases from V and 2 bases from J, with 1 base between. DNA for the CDR3: TGTGCCAGCTCACCGCAAGAGACCCAGTACTTC. Protein: CASSPQETQYF.

This clonotype was seen a few times. This sequence joins TRBV18 and TRBJ1-3; D possibly corresponds to TRBD1 (6 bases). This CDR3 spans 15 amino acids. Germline V CDR1 and CDR2: KGHSH, LQKENI. V lost 3 bases, J lost 0 bases, and 9 bases lay in between. CDR3: CASSPTDSSGNTIYF. The DNA for the CDR3 is TGTGCCAGCTCACCTACGGACAGCTCTGGAAACACCATATATTTT.

At least ten counts were recorded for this clonotype. The CDR3: CASSFAAGSNEQYF. DNA of the CDR3: TGTGCCAGCAGCTTTGCAGCGGGGTCTAACGAGCAGTACTTC. The rearrangement links TRBV7-9 to TRBJ2-7, with TRBD2 matching 7 bases. This CDR3 comprises 14 residues. The trim removed 3 bases at V and 5 bases at J, leaving 7 bases unmatched. Germline-derived CDR1 and CDR2 are SEHNR and FQNEAQ (reference sequence).

This clonotype has at least ten counts. The V call is TRBV2, the J call TRBJ2-3; 7 bases fit TRBD1. Looked up from germline, CDR1 is SNHLY and CDR2 is FYNNEI. V lost 1 base to trimming and J lost 12 bases; unmatched junction nucleotides: 7. This CDR3 contains 13 residues. Written as DNA, the CDR3 is TGTGCCAGCAGTGAAGAAGACAGGGTATCCCAGTATTTT. It codes for CASSEEDRVSQYF. Using reference TRBV2 and TRBJ2-3 for the parts outside the CDR3, the full variable domain is EPEVTQTPSHQVTQMGQEVILRCVPISNHLYFYWYRQILGQKVEFLVSFYNNEISEKSEIFDDQFSVERPDGSNFTLKIRSTKLEDSAMYFCASSEEDRVSQYFGPGTRLTVL.

For this clonotype: This may be a read error: a much more frequent sequence differs by one nucleotide. V is TRBV20-1 and J is TRBJ1-5, with D unclear. Germline CDR1 is DFQATT and CDR2 is SNEGSKA (reference sequence). The CDR3 runs to 15 residues. Trimming removed 5 bases from V and 1 base from J, with 15 bases in between. The CDR3 DNA follows: TGCAGTGCTCCCTCAGAGTTGGAGAGCAATCAGCCCCAGCATTTT. The encoded protein is CSAPSELESNQPQHF.

Turning to this clonotype: A junction end diverges from the germline sequence, so it may reflect a read error. The rearrangement uses TRBV18 and TRBJ2-5, with D possibly being TRBD2 (5 bases). The CDR3 runs to 16 residues. Germline V gene data show CDR1 as KGHSH and CDR2 as LQKENI. The CDR3 spells CASSPRRDIGQETPYF. For the CDR3, the DNA is TGTGCCAGCTCGCCGCGTCGGGATATCGGGCAAGAGACCCCGTACTTC.

This clonotype was seen ten or more times. The chain links TRBV5-1 to TRBJ2-1; D gene unclear. Germline V CDR1 and CDR2: SGHRS, YFSETQ. Trimming cost V 1 base and J 3 bases, with 11 bases left between them. The CDR3 has 15 residues. Here the CDR3 DNA reads TGCGCCAGCAGCTTGAAACGGAATGACTACAATGAGCAGTTCTTC. It yields the protein CASSLKRNDYNEQFF.

A note on this clonotype: Mismatch with germline at one junction end may stem from a read error. This chain joins TRBV6-1 and TRBJ1-5; maybe TRBD1 (5 bases). This CDR3 is built from 14 residues. The germline V gene encodes CDR1 MNHNS and CDR2 SASEGT. DNA for the CDR3: TGTGCCAGCATGGACATCGTTCTCAATCAGCCCCAGCATTTC. Encoded protein: CASMDIVLNQPQHF.